This TCR beta chain comes out of a study of T cells in Graves' hyperthyroidism and ophthalmopathy. Amplified regions were TCR beta CDR3 sequences from RNA transcripts. The HTBI primer set was used in a first-round RT-PCR of the TCR CDR3. TCRdb itself ran the multiplex PCR reads through MiXCR, one entry per CDR3 protein. The table lists hundreds of thousands of distinct CDR3 sequences, approximately 40% of them singletons. This clonotype was observed many times. Germline lookup yields CDR1 SGHTA and CDR2 FQGTGA. The CDR3 totals 17 residues. The V gene lost 2 bases and the J gene lost 0 bases, with 13 bases spanning the gap.

The sequence was obtained from a woman aged 35 to 49 with Graves' hyperthyroidism. The chain joins TRBV7-3 to TRBJ2-2, with D perhaps TRBD1 (5 bases). Sequencing was carried out using blood. For the CDR3, the DNA is TGTGCCAGCAGCTTAGGGCGACAGTCCGCGAACACCGGGGAGCTGTTTTTT. This codes for CASSLGRQSANTGELFF.